The 18 T cell receptor beta chains below were found in one sample sequenced in a study of blood T cell repertoires in COVID-19. Sequenced by immunoSEQ multiplex PCR; TCRdb stores in-frame clones only, minus some. The sample has 160,000 or so clones, 80% seen once; the top ten hold about 6%. Sequenced material: PBMCs or T cells enriched from blood (not recorded which). The receptors derive from a man between 40 and 49 years old who had recovered from COVID-19.

The V and J genes are TRBV6-4 and TRBJ1-2; 9 bases agree with TRBD1. Germline assignment: CDR1 MRHNA and CDR2 SNTAGT. The V and J ends lost 3 bases and 4 bases, in that order; junction bases with no gene match: 3. The CDR3 spans 14 residues. CDR3 amino acids: CASSESTGGYGYTF. CDR3 DNA: TGTGCCAGCAGTGAGTCGACAGGGGGCTATGGCTACACCTTC.

The chain combines TRBV21-1 with TRBJ1-5; the table names TRBD1, a call not compared with the DNA. TRBV21-1 has pseudogene status. The CDR3 totals 17 residues. CDR3 sequence reads: CASSKGTAGPSNQPQHF. CDR3 in DNA: TGTGCCAGCAGCAAAGGAACGGCAGGCCCTAGCAATCAGCCCCAGCATTTT.

The genes are TRBV5-6 and TRBJ2-3, with 13 bases aligning to TRBD2. The CDR3 runs 16 residues. V lost 10 bases and J lost 0; bases outside the gene matches: 8. Germline CDR1 reads SGHDT; CDR2 reads YYEEEE. The CDR3 loop reads CAVTSGGKSSTDTQYF. DNA of the CDR3: TGTGCCGTGACTAGCGGGGGGAAATCTAGCACAGATACGCAGTATTTT.

This clone was detected once. The CDR3 DNA reads as TGCGCCAGCAGCTTGGGGACAGGGGGCCTGGATGGCTACACCTTC. This sequence encodes CASSLGTGGLDGYTF. The V gene is TRBV5-1, the J gene TRBJ1-2, with 11 bases lining up with TRBD1. V was pared by 0 bases and J by 6 bases, with 4 bases of the junction left unmatched. CDR3 size: 15 residues. CDR1 and CDR2 from the germline V gene are SGHRS and YFSETQ.

V and J are TRBV4-1 and TRBJ1-2, with a weak D call TRBD1 (6 bases). The germline V gene encodes CDR1 MGHRA and CDR2 YSYEKL. Trimming took off 1 base at V and 7 bases at J, with 22 bases between the two ends. The CDR3 runs 17 residues. The CDR3 region has the DNA TGCGCCAGCAGCCAAGTAACAAACAGGGCCCTTTTGGGTGGCTACACCTTC. It codes for CASSQVTNRALLGGYTF.

The rearrangement uses TRBV2 and TRBJ2-1; possible D gene TRBD2, 5 bases. V dropped 7 bases and J dropped 3 bases, with 19 bases sitting between them. This CDR3 has 16 residues. Germline CDR1 SNHLY, CDR2 FYNNEI. The DNA for the CDR3 is TGTGCCAGCAATTACGCCGCGGGTGGTCTCTACAATGAGCAGTTCTTC. It specifies CASNYAAGGLYNEQFF.

This clone was recorded once. The rearrangement uses TRBV20-1 and TRBJ1-2, with D uncertain. Germline values: CDR1 DFQATT, CDR2 SNEGSKA (reference sequence). This CDR3 contains 11 residues. Between the trimmed V and J ends, which lost 6 bases and 8 bases, there was a span of 13 bases. CDR3 nucleotide sequence: TGCAGTGCCCTCAAGGAGCCCGGCTACACCTTC. It translates to CSALKEPGYTF.

The CDR3 loop reads CASGPPGSNYNEQFF. CDR3 in DNA: TGTGCTAGTGGTCCCCCGGGGTCTAACTACAATGAGCAGTTCTTC. The genes are TRBV12-5 and TRBJ2-1; possibly TRBD2 for D (5 bases). Germline lookup yields CDR1 LGHNT and CDR2 FRNRAP. V lost 5 bases, J lost 3 bases, and 14 bases lay in between. The CDR3 has 15 residues.

This clone has only one observation. CDR3 sequence (DNA): TGCGCCAGCAGCTTGGACAGGGGAAGCACAGATACGCAGTATTTT. It codes for CASSLDRGSTDTQYF. The chain has TRBV5-1 and TRBJ2-3, with TRBD1 identical over 7 bases. Germline trimming cut 0 bases from V and 0 bases from J; bases unmatched to any gene: 1. The CDR3 is 15 residues long. Per the germline V gene, CDR1 is SGHRS and CDR2 is YFSETQ.

CDR3 in amino acids: CASTPILAGGGTDTQYF. CDR3 nucleotide sequence: TGCGCCAGCACCCCGATACTAGCGGGGGGCGGCACAGATACGCAGTATTTT. The chain uses TRBV5-1 and TRBJ2-3; 12 bases are a match to TRBD2. The junction had 9 bases not matched to a gene; V was cut back by 6 bases and J by 1 base. This CDR3 is built from 17 residues. Germline V CDR1 and CDR2: SGHRS, YFSETQ.

V usage is TRBV9 and J usage is TRBJ1-2; 9 nucleotides line up with TRBD1. Trimming took 0 bases from V and 13 from J; bases not matched to a gene: 4. CDR1 SGDLS and CDR2 YYNGEE come from the germline V gene. The CDR3 has 12 residues. The CDR3 sequence is CASSVDTGGSTF. The DNA of the CDR3 is TGTGCCAGCAGCGTAGACACAGGGGGCAGCACCTTC. Combining the CDR3 with reference TRBV9 and TRBJ1-2 gives the whole variable domain DSGVTQTPKHLITATGQRVTLRCSPRSGDLSVYWYQQSLDQGLQFLIQYYNGEERAKGNILERFSAQQFPDLHSELNLSSLELGDSALYFCASSVDTGGSTFGSGTRLTVV.

The chain is built from TRBV3-1 (or the pseudogene TRBV3-2) and TRBJ2-7; weak D call: TRBD1 (6 bases). V was cut by 1 base and J by 2 bases, with 9 bases left in between. The germline gives CDR1 LGHDT, CDR2 YNNKEL (reference sequence). The CDR3 spans 14 residues. DNA of the CDR3: TGTGCCAGCAGCCAAGGGGGACATACCTACGAGCAGTACTTC. Translation: CASSQGGHTYEQYF.

The chain uses TRBV5-1 and TRBJ2-5; D is perhaps TRBD2 (6 bases). CDR3 length equals 15 residues. Germline V gives CDR1 SGHRS, CDR2 YFSETQ. Between the trimmed V and J ends, which lost 5 bases and 2 bases, there was a span of 16 bases. The DNA of the CDR3 is TGCGCCAGCAGAGGCGGCGGGGAGCCTCAAGAGACCCAGTACTTC. Amino acids: CASRGGGEPQETQYF. Drawing the rest from reference TRBV5-1 and TRBJ2-5, the complete variable domain is KAGVTQTPRYLIKTRGQQVTLSCSPISGHRSVSWYQQTPGQGLQFLFEYFSETQRNKGNFPGRFSGRQFSNSRSEMNVSTLELGDSALYLCASRGGGEPQETQYFGPGTRLLVL.

The chain recombines TRBV10-3 with TRBJ1-2, with 8 nucleotides matching TRBD1. This CDR3 contains 13 residues. CDR1 ENHRY and CDR2 SYGVKD come from the germline V gene. J gave up 8 bases and V 7 bases, and 9 bases lay outside the gene matches. As DNA, the CDR3 is TGTGCCATCACGGACAGGGATTCGAGGGGCTACACCTTC. Its translation is CAITDRDSRGYTF.

This chain connects TRBV3-1 (or the pseudogene TRBV3-2) to TRBJ1-1, with D possibly matching TRBD1 (5 bases). The V and J ends lost 4 bases and 8 bases respectively, with 17 bases between them. This CDR3 has 14 amino acids. Germline-derived CDR1 and CDR2 are LGHDT and YNNKEL (reference sequence). As DNA, the CDR3 is TGTGCCAGCAGCCTCCCGAGTCGGGGGGTGGAAGCTTTCTTT. Protein product: CASSLPSRGVEAFF.

The chain carries TRBV7-2 and TRBJ2-5, with a tentative D call TRBD1 (5 bases). Trimming cost V 3 bases and J 5 bases, with 10 bases left between them. Germline V gene lookup returns CDR1 SGHTA and CDR2 FQGNSA. There are 13 residues in the CDR3. CDR3 nucleotides: TGTGCCAGCAGCTTCCTTGGGGCGGAGACCCAGTACTTC. Translating gives CASSFLGAETQYF.

This chain joins TRBV19 and TRBJ2-6; TRBD2 agrees at 7 bases. With 7 bases clipped from V and 0 bases from J, the junction kept 6 bases outside the gene matches. The CDR3 extends over 16 amino acids. Germline CDR1 LNHDA, CDR2 SQIVND (reference sequence). CDR3 nucleotides: TGTGCCAGTATGACGGGGGGACGCTCTGGGGCCAACGTCCTGACTTTC. Its protein product is CASMTGGRSGANVLTF.

V usage is TRBV7-2 and J usage is TRBJ2-3, with D possibly matching TRBD2 (5 bases). The length of the CDR3 is 15 residues. The V end was cut by 1 base, the J end by 5 bases, with 13 bases between. CDR1 and CDR2 (germline): SGHTA, FQGNSA. DNA of the CDR3: TGTGCCAGCAGCTTAGACCACCCGGCGGGAGATACGCAGTATTTT. Encoded protein: CASSLDHPAGDTQYF.